This T cell receptor (beta chain) comes out of a study of blood T cell repertoires in COVID-19. As for the study in general: Acute and convalescent COVID-19 samples came from the United States, Italy and Spain. T cells, B-cell-depleted T cells, or PBMCs supplied cDNA or gDNA.

Germline V CDR1 and CDR2: SGHDT, YYEEEE. This CDR3 spans 12 amino acids. Deletions cut 4 bases from V and 5 bases from J, with 9 bases between. Original processing notes: Nucleated cell counts were estimated from reference gene primer amplification. Using immunoSEQ multiplex PCR, the repertoire was profiled, and TCRdb retains in-frame clones only, with some absent. The DNA gave D and trimming, while V, J and clone size come from that table. The profile shows 130,000 or so clones, 77% of them singletons. The chain uses TRBV5-6 and TRBJ1-1; the D gene is possibly TRBD1 (6 bases). The receptor's source is a human donor in a cohort sampled during active COVID-19. Sequenced: peripheral blood. The CDR3 loop is CASSPGETEAFF. The CDR3 DNA reads TGTGCCAGCAGCCCAGGGGAGACTGAAGCTTTCTTT.